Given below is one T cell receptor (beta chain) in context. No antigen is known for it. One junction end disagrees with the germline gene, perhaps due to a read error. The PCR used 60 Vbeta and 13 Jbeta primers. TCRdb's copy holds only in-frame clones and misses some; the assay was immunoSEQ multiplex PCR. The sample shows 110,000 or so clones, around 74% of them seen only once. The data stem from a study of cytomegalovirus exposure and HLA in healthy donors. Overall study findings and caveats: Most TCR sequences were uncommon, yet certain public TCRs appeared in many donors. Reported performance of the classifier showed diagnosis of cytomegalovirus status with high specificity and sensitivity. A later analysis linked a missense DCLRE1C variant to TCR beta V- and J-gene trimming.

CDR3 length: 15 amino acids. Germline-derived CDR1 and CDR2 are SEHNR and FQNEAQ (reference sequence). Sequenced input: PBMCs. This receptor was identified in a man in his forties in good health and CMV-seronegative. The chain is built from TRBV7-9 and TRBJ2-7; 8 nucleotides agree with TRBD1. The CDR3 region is CSSSPGQVSSYEQYF. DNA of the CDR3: TGTTCCAGCAGCCCGGGACAGGTGAGCTCCTACGAGCAGTACTTC.